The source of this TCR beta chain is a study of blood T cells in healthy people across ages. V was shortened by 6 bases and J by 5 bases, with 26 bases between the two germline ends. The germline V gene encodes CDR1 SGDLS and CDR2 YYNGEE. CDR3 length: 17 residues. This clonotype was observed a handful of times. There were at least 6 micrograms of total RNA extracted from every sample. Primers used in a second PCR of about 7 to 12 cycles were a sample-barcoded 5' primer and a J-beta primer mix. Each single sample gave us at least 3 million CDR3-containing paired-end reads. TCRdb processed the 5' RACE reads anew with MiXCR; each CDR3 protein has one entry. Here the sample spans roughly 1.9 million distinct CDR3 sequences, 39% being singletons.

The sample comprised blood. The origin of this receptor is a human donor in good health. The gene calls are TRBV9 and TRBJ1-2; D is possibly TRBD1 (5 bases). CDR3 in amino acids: CASTTGLGATDFYGYTF. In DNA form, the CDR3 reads TGTGCCAGCACCACCGGTTTAGGGGCTACCGACTTTTATGGCTACACCTTC.